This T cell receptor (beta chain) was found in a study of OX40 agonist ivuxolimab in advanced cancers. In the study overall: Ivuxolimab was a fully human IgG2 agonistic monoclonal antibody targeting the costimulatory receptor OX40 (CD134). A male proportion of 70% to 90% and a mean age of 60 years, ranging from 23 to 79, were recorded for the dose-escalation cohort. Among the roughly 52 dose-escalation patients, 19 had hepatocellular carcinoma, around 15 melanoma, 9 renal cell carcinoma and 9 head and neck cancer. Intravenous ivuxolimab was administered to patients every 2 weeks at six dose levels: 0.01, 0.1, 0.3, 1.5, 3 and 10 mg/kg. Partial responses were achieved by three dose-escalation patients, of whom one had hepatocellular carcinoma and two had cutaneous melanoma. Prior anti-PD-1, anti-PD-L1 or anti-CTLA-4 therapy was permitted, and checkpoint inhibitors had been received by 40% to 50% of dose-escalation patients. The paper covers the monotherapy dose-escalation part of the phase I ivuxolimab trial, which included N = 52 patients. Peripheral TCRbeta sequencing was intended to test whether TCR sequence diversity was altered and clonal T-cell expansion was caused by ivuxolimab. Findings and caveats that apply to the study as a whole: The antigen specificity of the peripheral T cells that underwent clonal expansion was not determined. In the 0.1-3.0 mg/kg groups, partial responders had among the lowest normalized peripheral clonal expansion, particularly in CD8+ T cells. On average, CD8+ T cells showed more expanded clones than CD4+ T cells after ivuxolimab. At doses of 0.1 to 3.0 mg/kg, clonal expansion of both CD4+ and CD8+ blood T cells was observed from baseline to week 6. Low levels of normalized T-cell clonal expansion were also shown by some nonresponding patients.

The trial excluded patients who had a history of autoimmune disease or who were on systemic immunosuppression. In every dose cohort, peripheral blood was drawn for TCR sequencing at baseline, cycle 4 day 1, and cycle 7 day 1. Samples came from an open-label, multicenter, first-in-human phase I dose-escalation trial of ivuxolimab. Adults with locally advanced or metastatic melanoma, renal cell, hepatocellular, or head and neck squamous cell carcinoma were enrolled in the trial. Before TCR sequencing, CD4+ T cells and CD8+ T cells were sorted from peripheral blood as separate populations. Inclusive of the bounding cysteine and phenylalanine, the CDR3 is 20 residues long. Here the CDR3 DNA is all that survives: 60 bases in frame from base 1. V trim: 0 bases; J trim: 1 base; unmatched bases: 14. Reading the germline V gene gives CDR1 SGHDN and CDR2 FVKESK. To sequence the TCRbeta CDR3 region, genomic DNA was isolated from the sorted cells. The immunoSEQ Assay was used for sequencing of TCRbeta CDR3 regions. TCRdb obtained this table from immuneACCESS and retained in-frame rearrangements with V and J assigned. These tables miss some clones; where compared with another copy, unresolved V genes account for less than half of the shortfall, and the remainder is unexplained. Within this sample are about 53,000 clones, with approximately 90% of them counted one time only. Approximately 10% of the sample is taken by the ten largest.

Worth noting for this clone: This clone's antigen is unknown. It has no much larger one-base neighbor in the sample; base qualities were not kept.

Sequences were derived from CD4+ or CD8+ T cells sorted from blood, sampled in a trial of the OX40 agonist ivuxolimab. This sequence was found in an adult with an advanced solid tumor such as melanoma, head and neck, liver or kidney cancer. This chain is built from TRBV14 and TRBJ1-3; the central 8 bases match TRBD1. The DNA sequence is TGTGCCAGCAGCCAAGATTGGGGCAGGGGGCCTCGGCAATCTGGAAACACCATATATTTT. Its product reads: CASSQDWGRGPRQSGNTIYF.